What follows are 15 T cell receptor beta chains derived from one specimen sequenced in a study of blood T cell repertoires in COVID-19. TCRdb keeps only in-frame clones here, not all; method: immunoSEQ multiplex PCR. In the table there are 250,000 to 350,000 clones, about 82% of which are singletons. What was sequenced was peripheral blood. These receptor sequences come from a woman aged 50 to 60 with acute or convalescent COVID-19.

The CDR3 sequence is CASSRQGTALSSYEQYF. CDR3 DNA: TGTGCCAGCAGCCGACAGGGGACCGCCTTGAGCTCCTACGAGCAGTACTTC. V usage is TRBV5-5 and J usage is TRBJ2-7; 8 positions agree with TRBD1. The germline gives CDR1 SGHKS, CDR2 YYEKEE (reference sequence). CDR3 length: 17 amino acids. Unmatched junction bases numbered 12, after V lost 4 bases and J lost 0 bases. The entire variable domain, with the rest obtained from reference TRBV5-5 and TRBJ2-7, is as follows: DAGVTQSPTHLIKTRGQQVTLRCSPISGHKSVSWYQQVLGQGPQFIFQYYEKEERGRGNFPDRFSARQFPNYSSELNVNALLLGDSALYLCASSRQGTALSSYEQYFGPGTRLTVT.

This chain joins TRBV5-3 and TRBJ2-6; a possible D gene is TRBD1 (6 bases). TRBV5-3 is an ORF for which the function is uncertain. Trimming stripped 0 bases from V and 3 bases from J, with 19 bases between. The CDR3 is made up of 19 amino acids. CDR3 nucleotides: TGTGCCAGAAGCTTGGAACAGGGTTTCTTCCTAGGTGGGGCCAACGTCCTGACTTTC. Translating it yields CARSLEQGFFLGGANVLTF.

The chain joins TRBV10-3 to TRBJ2-1; maybe TRBD1 (5 bases). V was cut by 0 bases and J by 9 bases, with 12 bases left in between. Germline V lookup: CDR1 ENHRY, CDR2 SYGVKD. The CDR3 consists of 14 residues. CDR3 coding DNA: TGTGCCATCAGTGAGTCGGTCAGGGTGGCTGAGCAGTTCTTC. This encodes CAISESVRVAEQFF.

The genes are TRBV29-1 and TRBJ1-2; 12 positions match TRBD1. This CDR3 has 15 residues. The J segment lost 6 bases and the V segment lost 6 bases, leaving 11 bases of the junction unmatched. CDR1 and CDR2 (germline): SQVTM, ANQGSEA. The chain's CDR3 is CSVLTGTGGVNGYTF. In DNA form, the CDR3 reads TGCAGCGTCCTCACCGGGACAGGGGGCGTTAATGGCTACACCTTC.

The chain is built from TRBV7-9 and TRBJ1-4; TRBD1 is a possible D gene (6 bases). The CDR3 contains 19 residues. The V gene's germline CDR1 is SEHNR and CDR2 FQNEAQ (reference sequence). V was trimmed by 1 base and J by 8 bases, leaving 26 bases between them. CDR3 residues: CASSLGLSSQGLLLEKLFF. The CDR3 DNA is TGTGCCAGCAGCTTAGGCCTTTCTTCACAGGGTCTTCTTTTAGAAAAACTGTTTTTT.

The chain is built from TRBV19 and TRBJ2-6; D gene unclear. Trimming shortened V by 6 bases and J by 4 bases, and 13 bases separated the two germline ends. CDR1 is LNHDA, CDR2 SQIVND, per germline (reference sequence). The CDR3 runs 15 residues. The CDR3 nucleotides are TGTGCCAGTAGATCCGTTAGATCGGGGGCCAACGTCCTGACTTTC. Amino acids: CASRSVRSGANVLTF.

This sequence joins TRBV7-2 and TRBJ2-7; D is undetermined. The V gene's germline CDR1 is SGHTA and CDR2 FQGNSA. The germline V and J ends were trimmed by 1 base and 2 bases, with 6 bases remaining between them. This CDR3 has 13 amino acids. The chain's CDR3 is CASSLVAAYEQYF. In DNA, the CDR3 is TGTGCCAGCAGCTTAGTAGCTGCCTACGAGCAGTACTTC.

This chain uses TRBV7-2 with TRBJ1-4; 9 bases agree with TRBD1. There are 15 residues in the CDR3. CDR1 and CDR2 (germline): SGHTA, FQGNSA. Trimming removed 5 bases from V and 5 bases from J; junction bases left unmatched: 6. This CDR3 reads CASSLSGTGNEKLFF. The CDR3 DNA reads TGTGCCAGCAGCCTCTCCGGGACAGGGAATGAAAAACTGTTTTTT.

In this sample, this clone turned up once. The chain links TRBV5-6 to TRBJ2-1; a weak D match, TRBD2 (7 bases). CDR1 and CDR2 from the germline V gene are SGHDT and YYEEEE. The CDR3 loop spans 15 amino acids. V lost 4 bases to trimming and J lost 0 bases, with 11 bases between them. The CDR3 DNA sequence: TGTGCCAGCAGCGAGGCGGGGGCCTCCTACAATGAGCAGTTCTTC. Protein: CASSEAGASYNEQFF.

The rearrangement uses TRBV11-2 and TRBJ2-7, with TRBD2 matching 9 bases. The CDR3 has 16 amino acids. CDR1 and CDR2 from the germline V gene are SGHAT and FQNNGV. With V trimmed by 5 bases and J by 0 bases, 8 bases remained unmatched. The CDR3 loop is CASSPQTSGYSYEQYF. As DNA, the CDR3 is TGTGCCAGCAGCCCCCAGACTAGCGGTTACTCCTACGAGCAGTACTTC.

The V call is TRBV28, the J call TRBJ2-7; 9 bases are a match to TRBD1. The V segment lost 8 bases and the J segment 3 bases; nucleotides outside the gene matches: 8. CDR1 and CDR2 (germline): MDHEN, SYDVKM. The CDR3 consists of 14 residues. CDR3 protein: CASGTGQGDYEQYF. The CDR3 DNA reads as TGTGCCAGCGGGACGGGACAGGGTGACTACGAGCAGTACTTC.

The chain employs TRBV7-3 and TRBJ2-5, with 14 bases matching TRBD2. The V gene end was trimmed by 3 bases and the J gene end by 5 bases; junction bases not matched to a gene: 2. Germline loops: CDR1 SGHTA, CDR2 FQGTGA. CDR3 length equals 15 residues. The CDR3 DNA follows: TGTGCCAGCAGCTTGACTAGCGGGAGGGGTGAGACCCAGTACTTC. This codes for CASSLTSGRGETQYF.

The CDR3 protein is CASSLARTPLGYTF. Written as DNA, the CDR3 is TGTGCCAGCAGTTTAGCCCGAACCCCGCTAGGCTACACCTTC. The rearrangement links TRBV28 to TRBJ1-2; D unclear. Germline CDR1 is MDHEN and CDR2 is SYDVKM. V lost 2 bases and J 8 bases, leaving 15 bases between the germline ends. The CDR3 contains 14 residues.

This clone turned up a few times. The rearrangement joins TRBV19 to TRBJ1-1, with 7 positions matching TRBD1. The trim removed 6 bases at V and 4 bases at J, leaving 5 bases unmatched. This CDR3 has 13 amino acids. Germline loops: CDR1 LNHDA, CDR2 SQIVND (reference sequence). The CDR3 DNA sequence: TGTGCCAGTAGCTGGACAGGCTTCACTGAAGCTTTCTTT. The encoded protein is CASSWTGFTEAFF. The variable domain in full, with the rest retrieved from reference TRBV19 and TRBJ1-1, is DGGITQSPKYLFRKEGQNVTLSCEQNLNHDAMYWYRQDPGQGLRLIYYSQIVNDFQKGDIAEGYSVSREKKESFPLTVTSAQKNPTAFYLCASSWTGFTEAFFGQGTRLTVV.

This clone has more than one count but fewer than ten. DNA of the CDR3: TGTGCCAGCAGTTTTAGGGGTGAAAAACTGTTTTTT. Translating gives CASSFRGEKLFF. The chain joins TRBV27 to TRBJ1-4; a weak D match, TRBD1 (5 bases). Germline V gene data show CDR1 as MNHEY and CDR2 as SMNVEV (reference sequence). Trimming cost V 3 bases and J 7 bases, with 6 bases left between them. This CDR3 is 12 amino acids long.